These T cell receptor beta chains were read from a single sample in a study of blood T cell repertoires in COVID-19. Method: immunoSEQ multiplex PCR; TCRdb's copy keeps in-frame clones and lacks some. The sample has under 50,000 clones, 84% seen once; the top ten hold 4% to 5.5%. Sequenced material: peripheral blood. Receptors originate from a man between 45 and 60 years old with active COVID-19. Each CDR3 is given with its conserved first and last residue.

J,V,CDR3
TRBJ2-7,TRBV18,CASSPGGETYEQYF
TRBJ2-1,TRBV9,CASSVTWQAVNEQFF
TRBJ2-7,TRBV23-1,CASSPGTSPRYEQYF
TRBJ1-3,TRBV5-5,CASSPLGTFGNTIYF
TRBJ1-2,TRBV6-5,CASTNTLGGYTF
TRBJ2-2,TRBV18,CASSLGGVGELFF
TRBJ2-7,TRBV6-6,CASSYLGWSSYEQYF
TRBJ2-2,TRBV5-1,CASQRGTDGELFF
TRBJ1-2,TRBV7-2,CASSRPGGYGYTF
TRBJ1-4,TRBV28,CASSMGGDDEKLFF
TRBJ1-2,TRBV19,CASSDTGARGYTF
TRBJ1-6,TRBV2,CASTNERFSDSPLHF
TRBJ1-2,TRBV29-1,CSVGADSNYGYTF
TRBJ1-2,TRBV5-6,CASSLTGTGVIIYGYTF
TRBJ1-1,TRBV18,CASSPNGEGTEAFF
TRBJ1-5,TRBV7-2,CASSLHGRVTNQPQHF
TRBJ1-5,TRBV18,CASSPPGQQGQPQHF
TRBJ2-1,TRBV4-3,CASSPQSGTGGHNEQFF
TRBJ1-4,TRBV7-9,CASSLVGANLFF
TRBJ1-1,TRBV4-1,CASSPQGQGNTEAFF
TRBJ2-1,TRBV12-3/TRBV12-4,CASSLDQVAQFF
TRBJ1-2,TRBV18,CASSKLGAGYTF
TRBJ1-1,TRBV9,CASSVAAGLSAGETEAFF
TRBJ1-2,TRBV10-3,CAISANTGTGNGYTF
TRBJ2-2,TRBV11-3,CASRGGPGELFF
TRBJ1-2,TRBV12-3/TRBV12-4,CASSLVKAGGYTF
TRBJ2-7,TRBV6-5,CASSYEAWRPRDEQYF
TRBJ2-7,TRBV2,CASSEVGRSYEQYF
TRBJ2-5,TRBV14,CASIWPQETQYF
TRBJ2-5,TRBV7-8,CASSLELAGETQYF
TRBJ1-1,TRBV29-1,CSVRFQGNTEAFF
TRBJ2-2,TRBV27,CASSFSAIGELFF
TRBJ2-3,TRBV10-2,CASSDPAGFSRGNTDTQYF
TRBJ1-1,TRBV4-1,CASSQDLAVGGTEAFF
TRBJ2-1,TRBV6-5,CASSYSTGSYNEQFF
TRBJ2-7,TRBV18,CASSLTPNGYEQYF
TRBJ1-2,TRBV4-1,CASSQENRGDGYTF
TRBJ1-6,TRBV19,CASRTVNYNSPLHF
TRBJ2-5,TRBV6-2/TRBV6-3,CASSYWGSGGPQETQYF
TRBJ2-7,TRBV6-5,CASSYLTGDTYEQYF
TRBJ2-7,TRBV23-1,CASSKEKLVSYEQYF
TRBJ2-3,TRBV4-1,CASSHLDRDADTQYF
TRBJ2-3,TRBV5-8,CASSAMKQGVSTDTQYF
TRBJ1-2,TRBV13,CASSLGPTGDGATTYGYTF
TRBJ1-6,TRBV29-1,CSVGQDYNSPLHF
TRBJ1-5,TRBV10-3,CAISELQGNQPQHF
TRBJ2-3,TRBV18,CASSPQGVGNADTQYF
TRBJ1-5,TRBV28,CASVRAGGNQPQHF
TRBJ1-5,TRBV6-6,CASRRQEGYNQPQHF
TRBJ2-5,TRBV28,CASSWGGGQETQYF
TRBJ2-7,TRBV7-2,CASSLIFGAGEQYF
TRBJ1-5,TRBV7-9,CASSQGQGGGQPQHF
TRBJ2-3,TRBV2,CASRADTDTQYF
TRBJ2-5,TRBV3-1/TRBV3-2,CASSQGDRGRQETQYF
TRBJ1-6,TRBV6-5,CASSYSARGLDSPLHF
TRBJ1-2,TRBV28,CASSFSNWGAHGYTF
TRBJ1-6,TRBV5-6,CASSPSYNSPLHF